A selection of T cell receptor beta chains follows, all from one sample in a study of T-cell reconstitution after alpha-beta-depleted transplantation in children. TCRdb analysed the PCR reads with MiXCR anew, one entry per CDR3 protein. The sample lists roughly 350,000 distinct CDR3 sequences; under 20% were seen once. This specimen was PBMCs, mostly from graft donor cells, taken 360 days after TCRalphabeta/CD19-depleted stem cell transplant. These receptors were taken from a male patient between 2 and 15 years old who had a stem cell transplant for acute lymphoblastic leukemia, so the T cells may come from the graft donor. Both conserved end residues are part of each CDR3. Fields, in order: J gene, D gene, clone size, V gene, CDR3 DNA, CDR3 protein. A D gene is named only where the DNA matches it firmly. Part of the rows lack a size; the others show once, few, many or a class for expanded clones.

j_call: TRBJ2-7; d_call: .; clone_size: .; v_call: TRBV15; cdr3_nt: TGTGCCACCAGCAACCTACTATCCCAATCCTACGAGCAGTACTTC; cdr3_aa: CATSNLLSQSYEQYF
j_call: TRBJ2-3; d_call: TRBD1; clone_size: .; v_call: TRBV5-1; cdr3_nt: TGCGCCAGCAGCTTGGGACAGGGGAACACAGATACGCAGTATTTT; cdr3_aa: CASSLGQGNTDTQYF
j_call: TRBJ1-2; d_call: .; clone_size: .; v_call: TRBV20-1; cdr3_nt: TGCAGTGCTAGTAACTCGGGTGGCTACACCTTC; cdr3_aa: CSASNSGGYTF
j_call: TRBJ2-5; d_call: .; clone_size: .; v_call: TRBV7-9; cdr3_nt: TGTGCCAGCAGCTTAACCGGGATCCAGGGGGAGACCCAGTACTTC; cdr3_aa: CASSLTGIQGETQYF
j_call: TRBJ2-1; d_call: TRBD2; clone_size: few; v_call: TRBV12-3/TRBV12-4; cdr3_nt: TGTGCCAGCAGAACTAGCGGGAGCTCCTACAATGAGCAGTTCTTC; cdr3_aa: CASRTSGSSYNEQFF
j_call: TRBJ1-6; d_call: TRBD1; clone_size: .; v_call: TRBV19; cdr3_nt: TGTGCCAGTAGTCAACGGACAGGTCGGAGGGATTCACCCCTCCACTTT; cdr3_aa: CASSQRTGRRDSPLHF
j_call: TRBJ1-1; d_call: .; clone_size: .; v_call: TRBV7-3; cdr3_nt: TGTGCCAGCAGCTTCTACGGGGGCATGGGCACTGAAGCTTTCTTT; cdr3_aa: CASSFYGGMGTEAFF
j_call: TRBJ1-1; d_call: .; clone_size: many; v_call: TRBV25-1; cdr3_nt: TGTGCCAGCAGTGAATATTGGGTAAGGAACACTGAAGCTTTCTTT; cdr3_aa: CASSEYWVRNTEAFF
j_call: TRBJ2-1; d_call: TRBD2; clone_size: few; v_call: TRBV30; cdr3_nt: TGTGCCTGGAGCCCCGGGACTAGCTCCAATGAGCAGTTCTTC; cdr3_aa: CAWSPGTSSNEQFF
j_call: TRBJ2-1; d_call: TRBD2; clone_size: few; v_call: TRBV24-1; cdr3_nt: TGTGCCACCAGTGATCCATTAGCGGGAGGTAGTAATGAGCAGTTCTTC; cdr3_aa: CATSDPLAGGSNEQFF
j_call: TRBJ1-2; d_call: .; clone_size: .; v_call: TRBV20-1; cdr3_nt: TGCAGTGCTAGAGATATACAGGGCAAGAGAGGCTACACCTTC; cdr3_aa: CSARDIQGKRGYTF
j_call: TRBJ2-5; d_call: .; clone_size: .; v_call: TRBV15; cdr3_nt: TGTGCCACCAGCAGAGTCGGGCGGGAGACCCAGTACTTC; cdr3_aa: CATSRVGRETQYF
j_call: TRBJ2-7; d_call: TRBD1; clone_size: .; v_call: TRBV29-1; cdr3_nt: TGCAGCGTTGTAAACAGGGGTAACTACGAGCAGTACTTC; cdr3_aa: CSVVNRGNYEQYF